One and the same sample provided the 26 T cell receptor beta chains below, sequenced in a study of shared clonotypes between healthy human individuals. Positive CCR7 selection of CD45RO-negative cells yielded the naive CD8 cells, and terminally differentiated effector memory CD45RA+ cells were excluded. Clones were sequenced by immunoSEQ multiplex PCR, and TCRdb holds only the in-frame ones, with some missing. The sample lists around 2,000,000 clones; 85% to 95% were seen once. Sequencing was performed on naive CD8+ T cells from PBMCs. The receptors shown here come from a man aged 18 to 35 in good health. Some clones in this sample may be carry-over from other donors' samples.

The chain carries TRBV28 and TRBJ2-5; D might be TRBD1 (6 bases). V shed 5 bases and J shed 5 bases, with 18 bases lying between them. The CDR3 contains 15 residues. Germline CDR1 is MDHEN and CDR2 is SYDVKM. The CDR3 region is CASSPPTGSGETQYF. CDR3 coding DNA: TGTGCCAGCAGTCCACCTACAGGGTCGGGGGAGACCCAGTACTTC.

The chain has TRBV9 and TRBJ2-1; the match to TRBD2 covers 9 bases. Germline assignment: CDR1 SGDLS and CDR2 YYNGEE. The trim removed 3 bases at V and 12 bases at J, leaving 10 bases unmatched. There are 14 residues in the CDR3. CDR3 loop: CASSGLAAPLGQFF. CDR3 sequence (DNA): TGTGCCAGCAGCGGACTAGCGGCCCCATTGGGGCAGTTCTTC.

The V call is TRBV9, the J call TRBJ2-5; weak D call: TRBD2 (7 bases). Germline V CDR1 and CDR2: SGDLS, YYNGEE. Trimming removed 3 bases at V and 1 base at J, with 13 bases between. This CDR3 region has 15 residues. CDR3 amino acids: CASSAHGGPQETQYF. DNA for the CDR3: TGTGCCAGCAGCGCTCACGGGGGGCCCCAAGAGACCCAGTACTTC.

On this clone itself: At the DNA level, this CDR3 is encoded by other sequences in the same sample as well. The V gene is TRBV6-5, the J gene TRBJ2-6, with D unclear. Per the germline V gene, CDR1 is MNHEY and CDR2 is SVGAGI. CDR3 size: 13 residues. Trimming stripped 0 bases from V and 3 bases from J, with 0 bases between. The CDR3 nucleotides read TGTGCCAGCAGTTACTCTGGGGCCAACGTCCTGACTTTC. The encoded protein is CASSYSGANVLTF.

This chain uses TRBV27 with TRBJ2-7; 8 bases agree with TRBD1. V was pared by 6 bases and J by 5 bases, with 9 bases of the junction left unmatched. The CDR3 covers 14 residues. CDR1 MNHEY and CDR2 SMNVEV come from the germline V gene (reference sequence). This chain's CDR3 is CASRTRQGSNEQYF. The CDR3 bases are TGTGCCAGCAGGACGCGACAGGGGAGCAACGAGCAGTACTTC.

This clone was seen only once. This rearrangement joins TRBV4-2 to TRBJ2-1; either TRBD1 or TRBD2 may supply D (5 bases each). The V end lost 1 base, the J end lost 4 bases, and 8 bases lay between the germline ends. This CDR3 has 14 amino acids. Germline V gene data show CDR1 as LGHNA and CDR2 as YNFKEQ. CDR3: CASSQAGPYNEQFF. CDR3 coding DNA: TGTGCCAGCAGCCAAGCGGGACCATACAATGAGCAGTTCTTC.

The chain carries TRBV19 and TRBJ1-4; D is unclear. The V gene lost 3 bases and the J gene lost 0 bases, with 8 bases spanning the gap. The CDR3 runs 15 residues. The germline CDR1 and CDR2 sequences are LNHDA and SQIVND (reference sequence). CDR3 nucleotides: TGTGCCAGTAGTATCAACGGAGCAACTAATGAAAAACTGTTTTTT. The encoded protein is CASSINGATNEKLFF.

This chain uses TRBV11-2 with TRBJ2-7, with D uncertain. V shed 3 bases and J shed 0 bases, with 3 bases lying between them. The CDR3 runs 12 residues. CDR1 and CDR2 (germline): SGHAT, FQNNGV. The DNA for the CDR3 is TGTGCCAGCAGCTTCCCCTCCTACGAGCAGTACTTC. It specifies CASSFPSYEQYF.

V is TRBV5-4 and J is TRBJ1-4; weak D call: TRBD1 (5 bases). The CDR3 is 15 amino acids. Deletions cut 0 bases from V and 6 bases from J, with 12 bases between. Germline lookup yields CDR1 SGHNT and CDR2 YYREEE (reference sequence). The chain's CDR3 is CASSLDARDYEKLFF. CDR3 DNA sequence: TGTGCCAGCAGCTTGGACGCCAGGGACTATGAAAAACTGTTTTTT.

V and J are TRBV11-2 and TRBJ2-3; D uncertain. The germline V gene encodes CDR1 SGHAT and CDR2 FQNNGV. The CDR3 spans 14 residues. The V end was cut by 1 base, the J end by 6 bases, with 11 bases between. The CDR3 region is CASSLVKGVDTQYF. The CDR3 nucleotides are TGTGCCAGCAGCTTAGTGAAGGGTGTGGATACGCAGTATTTT.

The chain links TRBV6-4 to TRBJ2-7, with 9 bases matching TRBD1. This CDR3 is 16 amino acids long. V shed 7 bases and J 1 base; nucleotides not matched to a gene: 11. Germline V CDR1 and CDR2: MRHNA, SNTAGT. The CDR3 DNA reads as TGTGCCAGCAAACGTTCTAAGGGACAGGGATCCTACGAGCAGTACTTC. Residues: CASKRSKGQGSYEQYF.

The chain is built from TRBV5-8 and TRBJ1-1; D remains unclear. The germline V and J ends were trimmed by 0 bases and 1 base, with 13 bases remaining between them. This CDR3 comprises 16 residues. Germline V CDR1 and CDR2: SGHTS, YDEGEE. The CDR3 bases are TGTGCCAGCAGCTTGGGGCTTTTAAGGTGGAACACTGAAGCTTTCTTT. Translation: CASSLGLLRWNTEAFF.

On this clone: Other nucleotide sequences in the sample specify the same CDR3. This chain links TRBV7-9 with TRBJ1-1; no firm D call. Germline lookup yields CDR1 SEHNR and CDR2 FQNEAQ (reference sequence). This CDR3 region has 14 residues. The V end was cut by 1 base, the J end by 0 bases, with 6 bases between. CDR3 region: CASSLGGLNTEAFF. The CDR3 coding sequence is TGTGCCAGCAGCTTAGGAGGGTTGAACACTGAAGCTTTCTTT.

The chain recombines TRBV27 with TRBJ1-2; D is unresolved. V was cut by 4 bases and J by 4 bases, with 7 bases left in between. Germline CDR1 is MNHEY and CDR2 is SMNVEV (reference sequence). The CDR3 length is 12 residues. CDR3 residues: CASSSSGYGYTF. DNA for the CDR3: TGTGCCAGCAGTTCGTCCGGCTATGGCTACACCTTC.

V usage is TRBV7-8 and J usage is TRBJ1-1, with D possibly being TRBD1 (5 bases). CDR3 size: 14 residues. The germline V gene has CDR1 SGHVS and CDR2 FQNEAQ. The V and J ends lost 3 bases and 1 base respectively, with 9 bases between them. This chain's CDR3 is CASSLGGANTEAFF. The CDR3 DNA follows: TGTGCCAGCAGCTTGGGAGGGGCGAACACTGAAGCTTTCTTT. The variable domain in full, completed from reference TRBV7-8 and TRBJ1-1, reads GAGVSQSPRYKVAKRGQDVALRCDPISGHVSLFWYQQALGQGPEFLTYFQNEAQLDKSGLPSDRFFAERPEGSVSTLKIQRTQQEDSAVYLCASSLGGANTEAFFGQGTRLTVV.

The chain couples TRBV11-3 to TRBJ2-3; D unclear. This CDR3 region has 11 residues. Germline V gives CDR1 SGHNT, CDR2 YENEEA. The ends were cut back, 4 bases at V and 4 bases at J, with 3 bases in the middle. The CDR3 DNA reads TGTGCCAGCAGCTCCTCAGATACGCAGTATTTT. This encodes CASSSSDTQYF.

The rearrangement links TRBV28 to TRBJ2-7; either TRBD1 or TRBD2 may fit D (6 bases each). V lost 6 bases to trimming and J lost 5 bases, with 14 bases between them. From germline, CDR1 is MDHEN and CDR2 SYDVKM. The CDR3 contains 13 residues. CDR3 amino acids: CASSLQGRNEQYF. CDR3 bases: TGTGCCAGCAGCCTTCAGGGGAGGAACGAGCAGTACTTC.

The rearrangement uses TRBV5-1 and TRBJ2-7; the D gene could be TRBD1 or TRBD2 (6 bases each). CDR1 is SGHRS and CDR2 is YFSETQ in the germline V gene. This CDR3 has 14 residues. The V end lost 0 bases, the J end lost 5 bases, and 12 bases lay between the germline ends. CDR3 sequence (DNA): TGCGCCAGCAGCTTGGTTTCGGGGGCCAACGAGCAGTACTTC. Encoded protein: CASSLVSGANEQYF.

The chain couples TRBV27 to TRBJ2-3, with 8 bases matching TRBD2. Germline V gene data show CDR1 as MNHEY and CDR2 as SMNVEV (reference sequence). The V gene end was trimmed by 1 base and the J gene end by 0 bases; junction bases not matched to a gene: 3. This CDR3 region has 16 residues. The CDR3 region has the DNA TGTGCCAGCAGTTTATTACTAGCGGTCAGCACAGATACGCAGTATTTT. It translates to CASSLLLAVSTDTQYF.

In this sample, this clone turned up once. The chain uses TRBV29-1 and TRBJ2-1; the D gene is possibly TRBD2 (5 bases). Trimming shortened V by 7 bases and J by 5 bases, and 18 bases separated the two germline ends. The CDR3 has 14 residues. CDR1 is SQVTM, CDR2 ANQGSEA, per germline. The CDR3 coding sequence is TGCAGCGGTGCAGTAGCGACCATAGACAATGAGCAGTTCTTC. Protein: CSGAVATIDNEQFF.

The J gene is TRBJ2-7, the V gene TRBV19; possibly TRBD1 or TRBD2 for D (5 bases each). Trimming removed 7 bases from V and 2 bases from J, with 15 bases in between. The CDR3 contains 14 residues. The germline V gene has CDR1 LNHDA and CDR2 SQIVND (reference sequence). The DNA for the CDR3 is TGTGCCAGTAAGAGCCGAGGGGACCCCTACGAGCAGTACTTC. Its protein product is CASKSRGDPYEQYF.

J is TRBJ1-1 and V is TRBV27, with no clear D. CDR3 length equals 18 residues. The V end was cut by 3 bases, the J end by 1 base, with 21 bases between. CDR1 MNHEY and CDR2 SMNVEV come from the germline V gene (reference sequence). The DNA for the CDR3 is TGTGCCAGCAGTTTCCTTCCACCGGGCCTTACATCGAACACTGAAGCTTTCTTT. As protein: CASSFLPPGLTSNTEAFF.

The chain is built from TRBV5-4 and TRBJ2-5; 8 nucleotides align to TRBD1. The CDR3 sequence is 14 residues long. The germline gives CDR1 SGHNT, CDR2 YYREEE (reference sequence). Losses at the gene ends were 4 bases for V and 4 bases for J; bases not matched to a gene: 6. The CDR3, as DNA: TGTGCCAGCAGCCCGGGACAGGTACTAGAGACCCAGTACTTC. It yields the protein CASSPGQVLETQYF.

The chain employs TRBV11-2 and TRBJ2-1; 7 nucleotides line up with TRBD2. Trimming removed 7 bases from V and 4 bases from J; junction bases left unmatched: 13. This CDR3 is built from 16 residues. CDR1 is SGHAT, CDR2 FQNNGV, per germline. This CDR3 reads CASINFEGGPYNEQFF. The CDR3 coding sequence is TGTGCCAGCATCAACTTTGAGGGAGGGCCATACAATGAGCAGTTCTTC.

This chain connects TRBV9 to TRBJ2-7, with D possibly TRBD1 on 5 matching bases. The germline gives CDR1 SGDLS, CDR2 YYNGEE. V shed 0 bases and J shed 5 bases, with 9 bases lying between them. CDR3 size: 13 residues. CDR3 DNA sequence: TGTGCCAGCAGCGTAGCCGGACAAAACGAGCAGTACTTC. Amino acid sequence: CASSVAGQNEQYF.

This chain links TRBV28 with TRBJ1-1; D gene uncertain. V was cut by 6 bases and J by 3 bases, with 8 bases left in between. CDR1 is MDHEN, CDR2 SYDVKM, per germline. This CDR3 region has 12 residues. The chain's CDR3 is CASSPDDTEAFF. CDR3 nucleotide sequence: TGTGCCAGCAGCCCCGACGACACTGAAGCTTTCTTT.